The T cell receptor (beta chain) under discussion was sequenced for a study of OX40 agonist ivuxolimab in advanced cancers. As for the study in general: Ivuxolimab, which is an agonistic anti-OX40 (CD134) antibody, was administered to the patients. At 65% to 90% male, the cohort had a mean age of 60 years, ranging from roughly 20 to 85.

V was shortened by 1 base and J by 1 base, with 5 bases between the two germline ends. In germline, CDR1 is SGHKS, CDR2 YYEKEE (reference sequence). The CDR3 covers 14 residues. Assay: immunoSEQ multiplex PCR; the TCRdb copy retains only in-frame clones and omits some. The table includes more than 80,000 clones, 70% to 90% detected once. The source was CD4+ or CD8+ T cells sorted from blood, collected in a trial of the OX40 agonist ivuxolimab. V is TRBV5-5 and J is TRBJ2-2, with D perhaps TRBD1 (5 bases). The clonotype was recovered from an adult with an advanced solid tumor such as melanoma, head and neck, liver or kidney cancer. This CDR3 reads CASSLTGNTGELFF. For the CDR3, the DNA is TGTGCCAGCAGCTTGACAGGGAACACCGGGGAGCTGTTTTTT.